This T cell receptor beta chain was sequenced in a study of blood T cell repertoires in COVID-19. The length of the CDR3 is 14 residues. The V gene lost 2 bases and the J gene lost 4 bases, with 11 bases spanning the gap. Germline CDR1 is SGHTA and CDR2 is FQGNSA. Assay used: immunoSEQ multiplex PCR; TCRdb lists only in-frame clones, some missing. The profile shows under 300,000 clones, 70% to 90% of them singletons. Enrollees, about 18 to 89 years old, lived in 24 US areas. Recovered participants had two consecutive negative NP/OP PCR tests, healthcare professional clearance, or symptom resolution. The sequenced sample was PBMCs or T cells enriched from blood (not recorded which). The genes are TRBV7-2 and TRBJ1-2; no definite D call. The sequence derives from a woman between 50 and 59 years old who had recovered from COVID-19. CDR3 nucleotides: TGTGCCAGCAGCTTACTCCGAGGGAGCTATGGCTACACCTTC. Amino acids: CASSLLRGSYGYTF.